Sequencing of this TCR beta chain was carried out in a study of cytomegalovirus exposure and HLA in healthy donors. The PCR had 60 Vbeta and 13 Jbeta primers. Sequencing was performed with immunoSEQ multiplex PCR; in TCRdb, only in-frame clones are kept and a portion is missing. The sample includes approximately 130,000 clones, around 74% of them seen just once. To note about this clone: Its matching antigen is unknown.

The CDR3 contains 17 residues. Trimming removed 3 bases from V and 2 bases from J; junction bases left unmatched: 5. Germline assignment: CDR1 SGHTS and CDR2 YDEGEE. Study findings and constraints: A later analysis linked 16,951 TCR beta sequences to HLA alleles at 0.05 false discovery rate. In a later analysis, DRB1 alleles had the most associated TCRs; HLA-C alleles the fewest. Among immune exposure information, only CMV serostatus was available.

The sample consisted of PBMCs. The V gene is TRBV5-8, the J gene TRBJ2-1; TRBD2 agrees at 13 bases. The receptor was derived from a man under 40 in good health and CMV-seronegative. As DNA, the CDR3 is TGTGCCAGCAGCTCTCTTACTAGCGGGGGGGCCTACAATGAGCAGTTCTTC. Residues: CASSSLTSGGAYNEQFF. Drawing the rest from reference TRBV5-8 and TRBJ2-1, the complete variable domain is EAGVTQSPTHLIKTRGQQATLRCSPISGHTSVYWYQQALGLGLQFLLWYDEGEERNRGNFPPRFSGRQFPNYSSELNVNALELEDSALYLCASSSLTSGGAYNEQFFGPGTRLTVL.